Below are 27 T cell receptor beta chains sequenced from a single sample in a study of shared clonotypes between healthy human individuals. The repertoire was sequenced with immunoSEQ multiplex PCR; TCRdb's copy has only in-frame clones and lacks some. The table shows approximately 940,000 clones, with 60% to 85% occurring only once. Sequencing was carried out using memory CD4+ T cells sorted from blood. Indicated subset: CD45RA-negative fraction. Receptors originate from a man in his late teens or twenties in good health.

The V and J genes are TRBV5-4 and TRBJ1-2, with D possibly TRBD1 on 5 matching bases. The germline V gene has CDR1 SGHNT and CDR2 YYREEE (reference sequence). V was cut by 1 base and J by 4 bases, with 11 bases left in between. The length of the CDR3 is 14 residues. CDR3 bases: TGTGCCAGCAGCTTGCGGCAGGGCTCCTATGGCTACACCTTC. Protein product: CASSLRQGSYGYTF.

The chain couples TRBV7-2 to TRBJ1-5, with D perhaps matching TRBD1 (6 bases). Germline-derived CDR1 and CDR2 are SGHTA and FQGNSA. The V end lost 5 bases, the J end lost 5 bases, and 13 bases lay between the germline ends. This CDR3 is 14 amino acids long. In DNA form, the CDR3 reads TGTGCCAGCAGCCCATTAAGGGGGGATCAGCCCCAGCATTTT. It encodes CASSPLRGDQPQHF.

The V and J genes are TRBV19 and TRBJ2-7, with 7 bases identical to TRBD2. The germline V gene encodes CDR1 LNHDA and CDR2 SQIVND (reference sequence). After removal of 1 base from V and 2 bases from J, the junction contained 2 bases not matched to a gene. This CDR3 is built from 14 residues. The CDR3 spells CASSIGGGPYEQYF. DNA of the CDR3: TGTGCCAGTAGTATAGGCGGGGGACCCTACGAGCAGTACTTC.

The chain is built from TRBV6-5 and TRBJ1-4; D is unresolved. Per the germline V gene, CDR1 is MNHEY and CDR2 is SVGAGI. The CDR3 runs 13 residues. V was trimmed by 2 bases and J by 5 bases, leaving 6 bases between them. CDR3: CASSYRANEKLFF. The CDR3 nucleotides are TGTGCCAGCAGTTACAGGGCCAATGAAAAACTGTTTTTT.

The V gene is TRBV7-2, the J gene TRBJ1-1; tentatively, D is TRBD1 (5 bases). The V and J ends lost 3 bases and 5 bases respectively, with 10 bases between them. Germline V CDR1 and CDR2: SGHTA, FQGNSA. CDR3 length: 13 amino acids. CDR3 protein: CASSFGTSTEAFF. In DNA form, the CDR3 reads TGTGCCAGCAGCTTCGGGACTTCAACTGAAGCTTTCTTT.

This chain joins TRBV12-5 and TRBJ2-5; 7 bases line up with TRBD2. Germline V gives CDR1 LGHNT, CDR2 FRNRAP. V trimming: 6 bases; J trimming: 1 base; junction bases outside the gene matches: 8. The CDR3 runs to 15 residues. The CDR3, as DNA: TGTGCTAGTGGGCTCCGGGAGGCGGGCCAAGAGACCCAGTACTTC. It encodes CASGLREAGQETQYF.

V and J are TRBV7-9 and TRBJ1-1; possible D gene TRBD1, 5 bases. CDR1 SEHNR and CDR2 FQNEAQ come from the germline V gene (reference sequence). The CDR3 runs 14 residues. V lost 3 bases and J 0 bases, leaving 8 bases between the germline ends. The CDR3 reads CASSFSGMNTEAFF. CDR3 in DNA: TGTGCCAGCAGCTTTTCAGGGATGAACACTGAAGCTTTCTTT.

J is TRBJ2-7 and V is TRBV6-6; 8 bases are shared with TRBD1. The ends lost 6 bases at V and 4 bases at J; junction bases unmatched: 11. Germline V gene lookup returns CDR1 MNHNY and CDR2 SVGAGI (reference sequence). The CDR3 spans 15 residues. DNA of the CDR3: TGTGCCAGCAGAGCCCCGACAGGGGTTGGGTACGAGCAGTACTTC. As protein: CASRAPTGVGYEQYF.

The V and J genes are TRBV9 and TRBJ1-2; no clear D gene. This CDR3 contains 16 residues. Trimming pared 4 bases from V and 0 bases from J, leaving 16 bases between. Germline V lookup: CDR1 SGDLS, CDR2 YYNGEE. CDR3: CASSPEVYATNYGYTF. The CDR3 nucleotides read TGTGCCAGCAGCCCTGAGGTCTACGCAACTAACTATGGCTACACCTTC.

The gene calls are TRBV5-1 and TRBJ2-3; perhaps D is TRBD1 or TRBD2 (5 bases each). The germline gives CDR1 SGHRS, CDR2 YFSETQ. The CDR3 has 13 amino acids. The V end was cut by 4 bases, the J end by 8 bases, with 14 bases between. CDR3 in amino acids: CASSRDGSPTQYF. The CDR3, as DNA: TGCGCCAGCAGCCGGGACGGCTCCCCTACGCAGTATTTT.

The genes are TRBV30 and TRBJ1-4; D is unclear. CDR3 size: 15 residues. V lost 5 bases to trimming and J lost 8 bases, with 21 bases between them. Germline V gene data show CDR1 as GTSNPN and CDR2 as SVGIG (reference sequence). CDR3 DNA sequence: TGTGCCTGGGGCTCCCGGGCGCCCCCCAAAGAAAAACTGTTTTTT. It translates to CAWGSRAPPKEKLFF. The full variable domain, with the rest looked up from reference TRBV30 and TRBJ1-4, is SQTIHQWPATLVQPVGSPLSLECTVEGTSNPNLYWYRQAAGRGLQLLFYSVGIGQISSEVPQNLSASRPQDRQFILSSKKLLLSDSGFYLCAWGSRAPPKEKLFFGSGTQLSVL.

V and J are TRBV4-1 and TRBJ2-2; 10 nucleotides line up with TRBD2. Germline CDR1 and CDR2: MGHRA and YSYEKL. This CDR3 contains 17 residues. Unmatched junction bases numbered 7, after V lost 1 base and J lost 5 bases. The CDR3 DNA reads as TGCGCCAGCAGCCAAGGGGCTAGCGGGAGCCGTACCGGGGAGCTGTTTTTT. Its protein product is CASSQGASGSRTGELFF.

The V call is TRBV28, the J call TRBJ1-1; the D gene is possibly TRBD1 (5 bases). This CDR3 has 14 residues. Germline CDR1 reads MDHEN; CDR2 reads SYDVKM. Trimming shortened V by 5 bases and J by 5 bases, and 15 bases separated the two germline ends. As DNA, the CDR3 is TGTGCCAGCAGTACTGGGACCACGGGGACTGAAGCTTTCTTT. Translating it yields CASSTGTTGTEAFF.

This clone was found a few times. The chain employs TRBV30 and TRBJ1-3, with TRBD1 as a possible D gene (6 bases). Trimming took 3 bases from V and 5 from J, leaving 8 bases between them. The CDR3 has 12 amino acids. Per the germline V gene, CDR1 is GTSNPN and CDR2 is SVGIG (reference sequence). This CDR3 is CAWRDSRNTIYF. For the CDR3, the DNA is TGTGCCTGGAGGGACAGCCGAAACACCATATATTTT.

This clone has a single count. The chain is built from TRBV14 and TRBJ2-1, with D unresolved. Trimming took 1 base from V and 0 from J, leaving 10 bases between them. The CDR3 has 16 residues. CDR1 and CDR2 from the germline V gene are SGHDN and FVKESK. CDR3 sequence: CASSQARPSSYNEQFF. CDR3 in DNA: TGTGCCAGCAGCCAAGCCCGCCCGAGCTCCTACAATGAGCAGTTCTTC. The full variable domain, in which reference TRBV14 and TRBJ2-1 provide the parts outside the CDR3, is EAGVTQFPSHSVIEKGQTVTLRCDPISGHDNLYWYRRVMGKEIKFLLHFVKESKQDESGMPNNRFLAERTGGTYSTLKVQPAELEDSGVYFCASSQARPSSYNEQFFGPGTRLTVL.

The chain carries TRBV15 and TRBJ2-4; a possible D gene is TRBD1 (5 bases). Germline V gene data show CDR1 as LNHNV and CDR2 as YYDKDF (reference sequence). V lost 0 bases to trimming and J lost 10 bases, with 10 bases between them. The CDR3 sequence is 13 residues long. Here the CDR3 reads CATSRDKKGIQYF. The CDR3 DNA reads TGTGCCACCAGCAGAGATAAGAAGGGGATTCAGTACTTC.

The chain links TRBV11-2 to TRBJ1-2; 7 nucleotides agree with TRBD1. This CDR3 contains 16 residues. The germline CDR1 and CDR2 sequences are SGHAT and FQNNGV. The junction had 14 bases not matched to a gene; V was cut back by 3 bases and J by 7 bases. The CDR3 spells CASSFLDRRSEGGYTF. In nucleotides, the CDR3 is TGTGCCAGCAGCTTCCTGGACAGGCGTTCGGAGGGTGGCTACACCTTC. Full variable domain (remainder filled in from reference TRBV11-2 and TRBJ1-2): EAGVAQSPRYKIIEKRQSVAFWCNPISGHATLYWYQQILGQGPKLLIQFQNNGVVDDSQLPKDRFSAERLKGVDSTLKIQPAKLEDSAVYLCASSFLDRRSEGGYTFGSGTRLTVV.

The chain links TRBV19 to TRBJ1-6; the D gene is possibly TRBD1 (6 bases). V was pared by 1 base and J by 7 bases, with 17 bases between. The CDR3 runs 17 residues. In germline, CDR1 is LNHDA, CDR2 SQIVND (reference sequence). The CDR3 region has the DNA TGTGCCAGTAGTATAGGAAGCCAGGGGATCCTAAATTCACCCCTCCACTTT. The encoded protein is CASSIGSQGILNSPLHF.

V and J are TRBV5-4 and TRBJ2-3; maybe TRBD2 (6 bases). The CDR3 is made up of 15 amino acids. Germline CDR1 and CDR2: SGHNT and YYREEE (reference sequence). V lost 0 bases and J 1 base, leaving 9 bases between the germline ends. The CDR3 region has the DNA TGTGCCAGCAGCTTGGCGGGAGTCGGCACAGATACGCAGTATTTT. Residues: CASSLAGVGTDTQYF.

The table lists this clone with a count of one. The CDR3 region is CASRAEGGSNSPLHF. CDR3 in DNA: TGTGCCAGTAGGGCAGAGGGCGGTAGTAATTCACCCCTCCACTTT. The J gene is TRBJ1-6, the V gene TRBV19; D gene uncertain. The germline V gene has CDR1 LNHDA and CDR2 SQIVND (reference sequence). Between the trimmed V and J ends, which lost 6 bases and 6 bases, there was a span of 15 bases. The CDR3 is 15 residues long.

The rearrangement links TRBV7-9 to TRBJ2-7; TRBD2 aligns across 10 bases. This CDR3 has 16 amino acids. CDR1 and CDR2 from the germline V gene are SEHNR and FQNEAQ (reference sequence). V was clipped by 8 bases and J by 4 bases; unmatched bases: 14. In DNA, the CDR3 is TGTGCCAGCTCTCCCCCCCCGGCTAGCGGGAGATACGAGCAGTACTTC. Translated: CASSPPPASGRYEQYF.

Comment on this clone: A much larger clone lies one base from this, so it may be a read error. The rearrangement joins TRBV6-1 to TRBJ1-2; the match to TRBD1 covers 9 bases. The CDR3 loop spans 14 amino acids. The germline gives CDR1 MNHNS, CDR2 SASEGT. CDR3 coding DNA: TGTGCCACCAGTCCCGGGACAGGGAACTATGGCTACACCTTC. Protein product: CATSPGTGNYGYTF.

This rearrangement joins TRBV6-5 to TRBJ1-2; possibly TRBD1 for D (5 bases). Germline assignment: CDR1 MNHEY and CDR2 SVGAGI. The CDR3 is 15 residues long. Trimming shortened V by 2 bases and J by 4 bases, and 14 bases separated the two germline ends. DNA of the CDR3: TGTGCCAGCAGTTACAGATGGCGGGGGGTCTATGGCTACACCTTC. Its translation: CASSYRWRGVYGYTF.

The J gene is TRBJ2-5, the V gene TRBV7-2, with 7 positions matching TRBD1. The germline gives CDR1 SGHTA, CDR2 FQGNSA. The CDR3 spans 15 residues. V was pared by 5 bases and J by 5 bases, with 11 bases of the junction left unmatched. CDR3 DNA sequence: TGTGCCAGCAGCCCCGGACAGGTAACTTCGGAGACCCAGTACTTC. Translated: CASSPGQVTSETQYF.

The chain uses TRBV29-1 and TRBJ1-2; D call uncertain. Trimming cost V 6 bases and J 2 bases, with 10 bases left between them. The CDR3 runs to 12 residues. Per germline, CDR1 SQVTM and CDR2 ANQGSEA. CDR3 residues: CSVELGNYGYTF. The CDR3 DNA follows: TGCAGCGTAGAACTGGGGAACTATGGCTACACCTTC.

The rearrangement joins TRBV6-1 to TRBJ2-3; TRBD2 matches at 10 bases. The CDR3 has 16 amino acids. Germline CDR1 and CDR2: MNHNS and SASEGT. Trimming took 3 bases from V and 1 from J; bases not matched to a gene: 4. The CDR3 nucleotides read TGTGCCAGCAGTGAGCTTAGCGGGGGGCGCACAGATACGCAGTATTTT. This encodes CASSELSGGRTDTQYF.

This clone was recorded only once. The chain has TRBV7-2 and TRBJ2-3; unclear D gene. Trimming shortened V by 3 bases and J by 6 bases, and 13 bases separated the two germline ends. There are 14 residues in the CDR3. CDR1 is SGHTA, CDR2 FQGNSA, per germline. The CDR3 loop reads CASSFPLHVDTQYF. CDR3 DNA sequence: TGTGCCAGCAGCTTTCCTCTCCACGTGGATACGCAGTATTTT.